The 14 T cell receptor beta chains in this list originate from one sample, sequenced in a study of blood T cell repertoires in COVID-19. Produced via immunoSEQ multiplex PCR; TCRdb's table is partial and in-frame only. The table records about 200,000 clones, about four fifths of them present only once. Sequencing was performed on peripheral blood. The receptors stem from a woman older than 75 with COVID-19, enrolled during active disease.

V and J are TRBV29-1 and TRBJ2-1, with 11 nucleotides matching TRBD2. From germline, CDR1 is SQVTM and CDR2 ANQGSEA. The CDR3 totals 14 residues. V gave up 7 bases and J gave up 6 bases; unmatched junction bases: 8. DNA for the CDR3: TGCAGCGCCCTGAGTAGCGGGAGGGCCAATGAGCAGTTCTTC. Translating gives CSALSSGRANEQFF.

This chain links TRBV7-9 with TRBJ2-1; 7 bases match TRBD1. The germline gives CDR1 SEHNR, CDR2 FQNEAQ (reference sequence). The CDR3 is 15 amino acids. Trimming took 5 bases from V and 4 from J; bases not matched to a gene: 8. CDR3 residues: CASSRTGPGYNEQFF. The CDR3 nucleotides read TGTGCCAGCAGCCGGACAGGCCCAGGGTACAATGAGCAGTTCTTC.

The DNA for the CDR3 is TGTGCCAGAAGCTGCTCAACCACAGGGGAAGAGACCCAGTACTTC. Protein sequence: CARSCSTTGEETQYF. V and J are TRBV5-3 and TRBJ2-5; TRBD1 matches at 7 bases. TRBV5-3 is an ORF for which the function is uncertain. Trimming took 3 bases from V and 3 from J; bases not matched to a gene: 8. CDR3 length: 15 residues.

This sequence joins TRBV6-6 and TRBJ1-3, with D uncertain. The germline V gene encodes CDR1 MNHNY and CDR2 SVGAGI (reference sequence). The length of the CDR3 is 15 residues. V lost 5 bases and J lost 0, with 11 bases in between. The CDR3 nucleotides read TGTGCCAGCAGTACCGTGAGTTACTCTGGAAACACCATATATTTT. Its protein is CASSTVSYSGNTIYF.

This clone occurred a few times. DNA of the CDR3: TGTGCCAGCAGCTTTATCGATGAGCAGTTCTTC. Protein product: CASSFIDEQFF. The chain joins TRBV3-1 (or the pseudogene TRBV3-2) to TRBJ2-1; D is uncertain. The CDR3 runs 11 residues. V was trimmed by 5 bases and J by 8 bases, leaving 7 bases between them. CDR1 LGHDT and CDR2 YNNKEL come from the germline V gene (reference sequence).

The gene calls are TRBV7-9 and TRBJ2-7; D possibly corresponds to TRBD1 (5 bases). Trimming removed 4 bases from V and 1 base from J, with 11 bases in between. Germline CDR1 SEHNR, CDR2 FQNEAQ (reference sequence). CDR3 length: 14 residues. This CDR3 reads CASSSIQESYEQYF. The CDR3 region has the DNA TGTGCCAGCAGCTCCATACAGGAGTCCTACGAGCAGTACTTC.

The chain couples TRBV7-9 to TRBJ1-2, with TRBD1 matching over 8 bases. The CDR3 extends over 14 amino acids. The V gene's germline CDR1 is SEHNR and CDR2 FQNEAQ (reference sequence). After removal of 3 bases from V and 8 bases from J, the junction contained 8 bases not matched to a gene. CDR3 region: CASSFPDRGGGYTF. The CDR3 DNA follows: TGTGCCAGCAGCTTCCCCGACAGGGGAGGCGGCTACACCTTC.

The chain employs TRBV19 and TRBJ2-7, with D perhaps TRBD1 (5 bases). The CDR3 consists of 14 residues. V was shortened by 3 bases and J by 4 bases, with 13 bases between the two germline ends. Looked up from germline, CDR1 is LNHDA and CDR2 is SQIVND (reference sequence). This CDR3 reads CASSIRQGPYEQYF. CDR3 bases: TGTGCCAGTAGTATTAGGCAGGGTCCTTACGAGCAGTACTTC.

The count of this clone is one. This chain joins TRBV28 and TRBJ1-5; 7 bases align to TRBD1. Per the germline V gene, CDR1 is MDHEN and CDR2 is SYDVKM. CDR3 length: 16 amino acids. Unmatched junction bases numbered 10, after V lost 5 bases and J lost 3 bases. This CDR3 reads CASSILGTAFNQPQHF. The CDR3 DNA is TGTGCCAGCAGTATACTAGGGACAGCTTTCAATCAGCCCCAGCATTTT.

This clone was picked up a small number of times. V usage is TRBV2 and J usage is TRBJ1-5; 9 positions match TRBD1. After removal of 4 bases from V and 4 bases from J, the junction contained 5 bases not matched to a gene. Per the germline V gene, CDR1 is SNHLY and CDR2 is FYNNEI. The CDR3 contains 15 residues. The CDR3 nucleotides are TGTGCCAGCAGTGGGGGACAGGGAGTGAATCAGCCCCAGCATTTT. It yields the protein CASSGGQGVNQPQHF.

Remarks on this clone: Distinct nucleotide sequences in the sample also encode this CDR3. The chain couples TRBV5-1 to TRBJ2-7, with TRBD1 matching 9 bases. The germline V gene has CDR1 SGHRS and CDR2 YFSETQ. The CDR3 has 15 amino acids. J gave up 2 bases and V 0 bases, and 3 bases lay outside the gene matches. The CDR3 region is CASSLGGTGTYEQYF. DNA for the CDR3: TGCGCCAGCAGCTTGGGGGGGACAGGGACCTACGAGCAGTACTTC.

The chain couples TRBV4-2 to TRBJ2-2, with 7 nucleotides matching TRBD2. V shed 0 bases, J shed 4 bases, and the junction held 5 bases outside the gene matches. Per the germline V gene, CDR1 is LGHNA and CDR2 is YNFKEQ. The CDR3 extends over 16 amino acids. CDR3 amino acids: CASSQDGLVGTGELFF. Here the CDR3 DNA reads TGTGCCAGCAGCCAAGATGGACTAGTTGGCACCGGGGAGCTGTTTTTT.

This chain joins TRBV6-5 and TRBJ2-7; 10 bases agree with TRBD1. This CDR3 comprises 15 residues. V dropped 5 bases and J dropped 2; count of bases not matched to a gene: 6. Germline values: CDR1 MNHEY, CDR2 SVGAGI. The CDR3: CASSKPGQGTYEQYF. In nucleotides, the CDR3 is TGTGCCAGCAGTAAACCGGGACAGGGGACCTACGAGCAGTACTTC.

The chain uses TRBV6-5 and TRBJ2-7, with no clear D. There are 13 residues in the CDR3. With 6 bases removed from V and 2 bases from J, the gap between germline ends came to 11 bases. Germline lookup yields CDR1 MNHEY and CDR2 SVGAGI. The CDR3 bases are TGTGCCAGCAGCTCGTCTGGCCCCTACGAGCAGTACTTC. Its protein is CASSSSGPYEQYF.